This TCR beta chain was captured by sequencing in a study of T cells after yellow fever vaccination. Turning to the study itself: SMART-Seq v4 Ultra Low Input prepared libraries from low-cell fractions.

Trimming cost V 5 bases and J 4 bases; bases outside gene matches: 6. The germline V gene encodes CDR1 SGHNT and CDR2 YYREEE (reference sequence). This CDR3 contains 15 residues. A 5'RACE template-switching step, the method used to make TCR cDNA, added a universal primer site and UMIs. TCRdb processed the 5' RACE reads anew with MiXCR; each CDR3 protein has one entry. The sample records over 250,000 distinct CDR3 sequences, roughly 5.6% being singletons. Regarding this clonotype: What it recognizes is unknown.

Study findings and constraints: Abundant clonotypes (contaminants from the bulk population) could be present in FACS-sorted repertoires.

The specimen was CD4+ T cells sorted from PBMCs, collected on the day of the yellow fever booster vaccination. The chain joins TRBV5-4 to TRBJ2-2, with TRBD1 matching 9 bases. The sequence was collected from a man in his late teens or twenties who received the YFV17D yellow fever vaccine. As DNA, the CDR3 is TGTGCCAGCAGTTCGGACAGGGGTGGCACCGGGGAGCTGTTTTTT. This encodes CASSSDRGGTGELFF. Using reference TRBV5-4 and TRBJ2-2 for the parts outside the CDR3, the full variable domain is ETGVTQSPTHLIKTRGQQVTLRCSSQSGHNTVSWYQQALGQGPQFIFQYYREEENGRGNFPPRFSGLQFPNYSSELNVNALELDDSALYLCASSSDRGGTGELFFGEGSRLTVL.